These T cell receptor beta chains were read from a single sample in a study of Graves' ophthalmopathy and Graves' hyperthyroidism. TCRdb used MiXCR to reprocess the multiplex PCR reads, holding one entry per CDR3 protein. The profile shows about 400,000 distinct CDR3 sequences, more than 20% of them singletons. Sequencing was performed on peripheral blood. The receptors stem from a woman between 18 and 29 years old with stable Graves' hyperthyroidism. The CDR3 runs from the conserved cysteine through the conserved F or W.

>TRBV7-8
CASSFLAGGARAYEQYF
>TRBV20-1
CSAYRETQETQYF
>TRBV28
CASSSISGGVTLYEQYF
>TRBV6-2/TRBV6-3
CASGQGTEAFF
>TRBV7-9
CASSLPTETQYF
>TRBV20-1
CSAAGTGGETQYF
>TRBV15
CATSSRDRTYEQYF
>TRBV12-3/TRBV12-4
CASSLEGSPNYGYTF
>TRBV28
CASSLGASGRSGIQYF
>TRBV7-2
CASSSKRGTGRNQPQHF
>TRBV25-1
CASSDSQSYYNSPLHF
>TRBV30
CAWKGYTDTQYF
>TRBV19
CASGGNNYEQYF
>TRBV28
CASSPLGDIRGYTF
>TRBV12-3/TRBV12-4
CASSLAVTGVDQYF
>TRBV10-3
CAISESLTSGRDEQYF
>TRBV7-8
CASTKGHPQETQYF